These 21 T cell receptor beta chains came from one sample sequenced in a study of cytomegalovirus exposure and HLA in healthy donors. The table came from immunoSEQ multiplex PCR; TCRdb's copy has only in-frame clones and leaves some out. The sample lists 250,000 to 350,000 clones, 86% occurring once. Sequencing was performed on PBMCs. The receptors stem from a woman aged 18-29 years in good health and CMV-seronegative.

The CDR3 sequence: CASSYGGFGNTIYF. The CDR3 bases are TGTGCCAGCAGTTACGGCGGATTTGGAAACACCATATATTTT. The J gene is TRBJ1-3, the V gene TRBV6-5; D uncertain. The CDR3 totals 14 residues. Between the trimmed V and J ends, which lost 2 bases and 3 bases, there was a span of 8 bases. CDR1 MNHEY and CDR2 SVGAGI come from the germline V gene.

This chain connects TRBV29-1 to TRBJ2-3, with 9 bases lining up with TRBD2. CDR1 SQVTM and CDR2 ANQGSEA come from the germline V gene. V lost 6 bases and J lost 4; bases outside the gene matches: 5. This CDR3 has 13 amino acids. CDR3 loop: CSVAGLASDTQYF. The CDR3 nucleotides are TGCAGCGTGGCAGGACTAGCGTCAGATACGCAGTATTTT.

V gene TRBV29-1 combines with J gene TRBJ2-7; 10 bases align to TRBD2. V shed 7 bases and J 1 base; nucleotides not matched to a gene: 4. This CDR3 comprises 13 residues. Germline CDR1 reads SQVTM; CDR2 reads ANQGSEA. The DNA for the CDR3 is TGCAGCGCCTGGACTAGCGGTTCCTACGAGCAGTACTTC. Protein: CSAWTSGSYEQYF.

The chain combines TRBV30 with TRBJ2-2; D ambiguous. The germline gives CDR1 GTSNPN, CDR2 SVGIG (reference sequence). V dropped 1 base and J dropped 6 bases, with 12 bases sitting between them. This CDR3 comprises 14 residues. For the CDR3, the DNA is TGTGCCTGGAGTGGAGACATGTCGGCCGGGGAGCTGTTTTTT. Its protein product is CAWSGDMSAGELFF.

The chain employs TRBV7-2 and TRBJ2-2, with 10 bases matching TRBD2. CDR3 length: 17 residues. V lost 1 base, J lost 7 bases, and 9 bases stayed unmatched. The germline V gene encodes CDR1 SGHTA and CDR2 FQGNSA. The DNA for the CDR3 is TGTGCCAGCAGCTTAGACCCAGGGACTAGCGCTATCGGGGAGCTGTTTTTT. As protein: CASSLDPGTSAIGELFF.

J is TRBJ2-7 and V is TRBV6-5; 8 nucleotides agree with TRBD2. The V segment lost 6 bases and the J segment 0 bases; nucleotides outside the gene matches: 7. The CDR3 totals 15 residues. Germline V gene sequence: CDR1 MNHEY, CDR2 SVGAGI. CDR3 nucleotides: TGTGCCAGCAGGCCGTACAGCGGGAGCTCCTACGAGCAGTACTTC. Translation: CASRPYSGSSYEQYF.

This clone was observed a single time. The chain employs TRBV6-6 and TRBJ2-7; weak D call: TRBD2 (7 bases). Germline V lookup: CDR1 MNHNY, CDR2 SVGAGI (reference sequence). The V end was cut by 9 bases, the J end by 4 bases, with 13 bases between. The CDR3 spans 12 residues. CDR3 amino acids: CASRGAIYEQYF. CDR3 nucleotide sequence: TGTGCCAGTCGGGGGGCCATATACGAGCAGTACTTC.

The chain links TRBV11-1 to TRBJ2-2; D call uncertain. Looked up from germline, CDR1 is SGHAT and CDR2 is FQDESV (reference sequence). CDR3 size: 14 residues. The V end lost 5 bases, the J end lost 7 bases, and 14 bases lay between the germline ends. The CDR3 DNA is TGTGCCAGCAGCCTGACTGACGGGTTCGGGGAGCTGTTTTTT. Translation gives CASSLTDGFGELFF.

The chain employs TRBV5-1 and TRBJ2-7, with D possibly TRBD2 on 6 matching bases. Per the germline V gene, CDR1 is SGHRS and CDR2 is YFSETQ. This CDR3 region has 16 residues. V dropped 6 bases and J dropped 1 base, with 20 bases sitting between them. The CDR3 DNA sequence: TGCGCCAGCACCCCCCGAGCGGGTGAGAGGTCCTACGAGCAGTACTTC. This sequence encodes CASTPRAGERSYEQYF.

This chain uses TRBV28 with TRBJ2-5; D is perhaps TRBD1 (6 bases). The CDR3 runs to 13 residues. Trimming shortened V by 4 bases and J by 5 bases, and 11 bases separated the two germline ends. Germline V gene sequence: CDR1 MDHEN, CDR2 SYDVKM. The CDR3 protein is CASSSPDSETQYF. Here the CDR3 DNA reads TGTGCCAGCAGTTCCCCGGACAGCGAGACCCAGTACTTC.

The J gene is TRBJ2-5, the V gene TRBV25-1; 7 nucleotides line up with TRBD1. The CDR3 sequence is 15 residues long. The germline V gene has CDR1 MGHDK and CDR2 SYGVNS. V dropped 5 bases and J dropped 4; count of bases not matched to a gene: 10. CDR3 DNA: TGTGCCAGCAGTAAGGGGGCCGCCCAAGGAGAGACCCAGTACTTC. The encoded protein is CASSKGAAQGETQYF.

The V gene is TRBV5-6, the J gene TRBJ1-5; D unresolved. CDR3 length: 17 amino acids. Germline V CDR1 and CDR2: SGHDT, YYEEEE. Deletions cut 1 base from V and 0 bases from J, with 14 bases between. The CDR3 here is CASSLWEGRYSNQPQHF. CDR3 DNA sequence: TGTGCCAGCAGCTTGTGGGAGGGCCGATATAGCAATCAGCCCCAGCATTTT.

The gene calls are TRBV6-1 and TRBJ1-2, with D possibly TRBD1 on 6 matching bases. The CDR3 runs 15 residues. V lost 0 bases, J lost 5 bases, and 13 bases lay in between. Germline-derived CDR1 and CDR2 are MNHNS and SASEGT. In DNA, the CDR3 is TGTGCCAGCAGTGAAGCTCAGGGGCGCGGATATGGCTACACCTTC. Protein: CASSEAQGRGYGYTF.

For the CDR3, the DNA is TGCGCCAGCAGGCTAGCGGGAGGGCCTGAGAACGAGCAGTACTTC. It specifies CASRLAGGPENEQYF. V usage is TRBV5-1 and J usage is TRBJ2-7; 12 bases fit TRBD2. CDR3 length: 15 amino acids. The germline V gene has CDR1 SGHRS and CDR2 YFSETQ. Germline trimming cut 5 bases from V and 5 bases from J; bases unmatched to any gene: 8.

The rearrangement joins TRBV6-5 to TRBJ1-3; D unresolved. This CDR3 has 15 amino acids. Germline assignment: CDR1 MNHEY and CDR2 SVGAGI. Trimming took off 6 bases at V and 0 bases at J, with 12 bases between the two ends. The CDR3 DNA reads TGTGCCAGCAGCCCGGAGGGTTCCTCTGGAAACACCATATATTTT. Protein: CASSPEGSSGNTIYF.

Here the CDR3 reads CASSATGAEQYF. Here the CDR3 DNA reads TGTGCCAGCAGCGCGACAGGGGCCGAGCAGTACTTC. The gene calls are TRBV9 and TRBJ2-7; 8 bases are a match to TRBD1. The V and J ends lost 3 bases and 6 bases, in that order; junction bases with no gene match: 2. Looked up from germline, CDR1 is SGDLS and CDR2 is YYNGEE. This CDR3 is built from 12 residues.

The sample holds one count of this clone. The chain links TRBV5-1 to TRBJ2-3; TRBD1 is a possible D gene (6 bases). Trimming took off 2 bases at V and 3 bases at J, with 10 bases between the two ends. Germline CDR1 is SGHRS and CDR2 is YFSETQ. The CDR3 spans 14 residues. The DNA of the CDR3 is TGCGCCAGCAGCTTCGACAGGATGACAGATACGCAGTATTTT. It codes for CASSFDRMTDTQYF.

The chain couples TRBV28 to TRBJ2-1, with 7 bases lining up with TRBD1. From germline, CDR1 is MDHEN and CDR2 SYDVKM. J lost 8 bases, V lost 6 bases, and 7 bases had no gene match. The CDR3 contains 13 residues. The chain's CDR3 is CASSLGQPHEQFF. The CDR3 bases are TGTGCCAGCAGCCTGGGACAGCCGCATGAGCAGTTCTTC.

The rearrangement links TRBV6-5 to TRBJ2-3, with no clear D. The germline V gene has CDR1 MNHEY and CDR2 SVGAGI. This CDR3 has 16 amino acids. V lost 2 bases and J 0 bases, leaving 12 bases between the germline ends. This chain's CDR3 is CASSYKEPTSTDTQYF. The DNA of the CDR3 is TGTGCCAGCAGTTACAAGGAGCCAACTAGCACAGATACGCAGTATTTT.

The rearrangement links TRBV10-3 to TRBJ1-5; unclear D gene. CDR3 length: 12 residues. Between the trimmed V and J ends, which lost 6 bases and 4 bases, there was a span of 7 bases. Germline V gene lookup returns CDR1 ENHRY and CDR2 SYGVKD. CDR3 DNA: TGTGCCATCAGCCCTCAGAATCAGCCCCAGCATTTT. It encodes CAISPQNQPQHF.

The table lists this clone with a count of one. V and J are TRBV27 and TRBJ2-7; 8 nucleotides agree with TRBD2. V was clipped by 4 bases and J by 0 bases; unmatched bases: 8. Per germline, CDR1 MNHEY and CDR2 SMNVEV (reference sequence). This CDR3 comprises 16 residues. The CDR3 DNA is TGTGCCAGCAGTTGGTCCGGGACTAGGAGCTCCTACGAGCAGTACTTC. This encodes CASSWSGTRSSYEQYF.